The sequence of this TCR beta chain was determined in a study of metastatic and nonmetastatic thyroid tumors. Background on the study: Repertoire comparisons spanned blood and tumor or nodule tissue from malignant and benign thyroid patients. Study-wide findings and caveats: Versus benign nodules, malignant thyroid tumors reportedly had significantly higher TCR beta diversity, in blood and tumor.

V was shortened by 0 bases and J by 2 bases, with 14 bases between the two germline ends. This CDR3 comprises 16 residues. Thyroid surgery had not been preceded by any treatment in any patient. This clone is medium-sized within its sample. The target antigen is unknown. Authors' processing steps: Clinicopathological groups supplied CDR3 differences that were used to build a distant-metastasis classifier for papillary thyroid cancer. TCRdb reassembled clones from the PCR reads with MiXCR. The V and J calls and clone size come from TCRdb's table, not from the authors' own analysis. The repertoire consists of 9,900 or so clones, with approximately 10% occurring once and the leading ten covering less than 10%.

This chain links TRBV12-3 or TRBV12-4 with TRBJ2-7, with D perhaps matching TRBD1 (5 bases). Sequences were obtained from tumor tissue. The receptor was isolated from a female donor with papillary thyroid cancer or a benign thyroid nodule (not recorded which). Some clones in this sample may be carry-over from other donors' samples. In DNA form, the CDR3 reads TGTGCCAGCAGTTTAGCGCTCCGGACATATCCCTACGAGCAGTACTTC. Its protein is CASSLALRTYPYEQYF.